The 27 T cell receptor beta chains given below trace back to one sample, sequenced in a study of Ad26.COV2.S vaccination and SARS-CoV-2 variants. Treatment described: around 19 received Ad26.COV2.S at low or high dose, single or two shots; about five received placebo; per-sample allocation not given. The study sampled participants on day 63 after the first vaccine or placebo injection. Some clones are missing from TCRdb's copy, which holds only in-frame ones; the method was immunoSEQ multiplex PCR. The sample yields some 500,000 clones, approximately 89% seen once. The sample in question was peripheral blood, obtained in a trial of Ad26.COV2.S vaccine versus placebo. The receptor set was obtained from a person between 18 and 60 years old who received the Ad26.COV2.S COVID-19 vaccine or a placebo.

The gene calls are TRBV5-1 and TRBJ2-3; tentatively, D is TRBD2 (7 bases). The germline V gene encodes CDR1 SGHRS and CDR2 YFSETQ. The CDR3 extends over 15 amino acids. V was shortened by 4 bases and J by 10 bases, with 22 bases between the two germline ends. This chain's CDR3 is CASSPEGGGQGAQYF. For the CDR3, the DNA is TGCGCCAGCAGCCCTGAAGGGGGGGGCCAAGGGGCGCAGTATTTT.

The chain has TRBV11-3 and TRBJ2-5; D gene unclear. The V end lost 1 base, the J end lost 7 bases, and 7 bases lay between the germline ends. CDR3 size: 12 residues. CDR1 is SGHNT, CDR2 YENEEA, per germline. CDR3 residues: CASSLGPGTQYF. The CDR3 DNA reads TGTGCCAGCAGCTTAGGCCCCGGGACCCAGTACTTC.

The V call is TRBV30, the J call TRBJ1-4, with D perhaps matching TRBD1 (5 bases). CDR1 is GTSNPN and CDR2 is SVGIG in the germline V gene (reference sequence). This CDR3 comprises 12 residues. Trimming stripped 0 bases from V and 12 bases from J, with 11 bases between. The CDR3 sequence is CAWSVMGVQLFF. The CDR3 nucleotides are TGTGCCTGGAGTGTTATGGGGGTCCAACTGTTTTTT.

This rearrangement joins TRBV28 to TRBJ1-6; D gene ambiguous. Trimming took 5 bases from V and 1 from J, leaving 9 bases between them. In germline, CDR1 is MDHEN, CDR2 SYDVKM. CDR3 length equals 15 residues. The chain's CDR3 is CASSPPWSYNSPLHF. CDR3 in DNA: TGTGCCAGCAGTCCCCCGTGGTCCTATAATTCACCCCTCCACTTT.

This chain joins TRBV28 and TRBJ1-2, with D possibly matching TRBD1 (6 bases). Germline CDR1 is MDHEN and CDR2 is SYDVKM. The CDR3 loop spans 12 amino acids. The V and J ends lost 4 bases and 8 bases respectively, with 11 bases between them. CDR3 nucleotides: TGTGCCAGCAGTTCGGACAGATTGGGCTACACCTTC. This translates into CASSSDRLGYTF.

V and J are TRBV2 and TRBJ1-2; D is uncertain. Germline V lookup: CDR1 SNHLY, CDR2 FYNNEI. The CDR3 length is 13 residues. V dropped 4 bases and J dropped 0 bases, with 6 bases sitting between them. This chain's CDR3 is CASSVRANYGYTF. The CDR3 nucleotides are TGTGCCAGCAGTGTGAGGGCTAACTATGGCTACACCTTC.

The V call is TRBV11-3, the J call TRBJ2-4; TRBD2 aligns across 7 bases. J was trimmed by 6 bases and V by 0 bases; bases with no gene match: 11. CDR1 SGHNT and CDR2 YENEEA come from the germline V gene. The CDR3 sequence is 17 residues long. The CDR3 sequence is CASSLDPLSGLLNIQYF. The CDR3 bases are TGTGCCAGCAGCTTAGACCCCCTCTCGGGACTATTAAACATTCAGTACTTC.

This clone occurred a few times. V gene TRBV18 combines with J gene TRBJ2-3, with D uncertain. Germline V gene data show CDR1 as KGHSH and CDR2 as LQKENI. CDR3 length: 14 residues. Trimming pared 0 bases from V and 7 bases from J, leaving 11 bases between. Here the CDR3 DNA reads TGTGCCAGCTCACCACCCGACTCCTGGTATACGCAGTATTTT. Amino acids: CASSPPDSWYTQYF.

This chain uses TRBV6-6 with TRBJ1-2; TRBD1 might be the D (5 bases). Trimming left V 6 bases short and J 4 bases short, with 12 bases between. The germline gives CDR1 MNHNY, CDR2 SVGAGI (reference sequence). This CDR3 comprises 13 residues. In DNA, the CDR3 is TGTGCCAGCAGCCGAACAGGTTCCTATGGCTACACCTTC. Amino acids: CASSRTGSYGYTF.

J is TRBJ2-7 and V is TRBV2; no definite D call. The germline V gene encodes CDR1 SNHLY and CDR2 FYNNEI. The V gene lost 1 base and the J gene lost 7 bases, with 20 bases spanning the gap. This CDR3 is 16 amino acids long. The chain's CDR3 is CASSEGSPRARFEQYV. The DNA of the CDR3 is TGTGCCAGCAGTGAAGGGTCCCCGCGTGCGCGTTTTGAGCAGTACGTC.

J is TRBJ2-1 and V is TRBV2; 9 bases line up with TRBD2. V lost 8 bases to trimming and J lost 7 bases; unmatched junction nucleotides: 9. The CDR3 has 14 residues. Looked up from germline, CDR1 is SNHLY and CDR2 is FYNNEI. The CDR3 nucleotides read TGTGCCAGCGGTGCGGGAGGGCCAGGGAATGAGCAGTTCTTC. This gives the protein CASGAGGPGNEQFF.

This clone came up once. The chain employs TRBV5-1 and TRBJ2-7; D is unresolved. The V and J ends lost 0 bases and 7 bases respectively, with 14 bases between them. The CDR3 runs to 14 residues. The germline CDR1 and CDR2 sequences are SGHRS and YFSETQ. This chain's CDR3 is CASSLGLGHHEQYV. The CDR3 nucleotides are TGCGCCAGCAGCTTGGGGCTAGGGCATCATGAGCAGTACGTC.

The chain joins TRBV4-2 to TRBJ2-6, with D hard to call. The ends were cut back, 6 bases at V and 3 bases at J, with 12 bases in the middle. Per the germline V gene, CDR1 is LGHNA and CDR2 is YNFKEQ. The CDR3 spans 15 residues. CDR3 sequence reads: CASSPLLGGANVLTF. CDR3 DNA sequence: TGTGCCAGCAGTCCCCTTTTGGGTGGGGCCAACGTCCTGACTTTC.

This chain links TRBV5-1 with TRBJ2-7, with D perhaps assigned TRBD1 or TRBD2 (5 bases each). V lost 1 base to trimming and J lost 2 bases, with 7 bases between them. CDR1 SGHRS and CDR2 YFSETQ come from the germline V gene. This CDR3 comprises 13 residues. CDR3 sequence: CASSLRDAYEQYF. CDR3 DNA: TGCGCCAGCAGCTTGAGGGACGCCTACGAGCAGTACTTC.

The chain couples TRBV3-1 (or the pseudogene TRBV3-2) to TRBJ2-7; 8 nucleotides line up with TRBD1. CDR1 is LGHDT and CDR2 is YNNKEL in the germline V gene (reference sequence). The CDR3 contains 16 residues. The V and J ends lost 0 bases and 5 bases, in that order; junction bases with no gene match: 9. The CDR3 DNA follows: TGTGCCAGCAGCCAAGACCGGACAGGGTTTGGGCACGAGCAGTACGTC. Amino acids: CASSQDRTGFGHEQYV.

V gene TRBV27 combines with J gene TRBJ2-1, with 9 bases fitting TRBD2. Trimming at V came to 7 bases and at J to 7 bases, leaving 5 bases not matched to a gene. Germline V gene lookup returns CDR1 MNHEY and CDR2 SMNVEV (reference sequence). The CDR3 length is 13 residues. The CDR3 nucleotides read TGTGCCAGCACTAGCGGGGCGGGAAATGAGCAGTTCTTC. Its translation is CASTSGAGNEQFF.

V gene TRBV15 combines with J gene TRBJ2-2, with 7 nucleotides matching TRBD2. Trimming at V came to 2 bases and at J to 4 bases, leaving 7 bases not matched to a gene. CDR3 length: 16 residues. Germline V gene sequence: CDR1 LNHNV, CDR2 YYDKDF (reference sequence). The chain's CDR3 is CATSRRAGTTTGELFF. The CDR3 coding sequence is TGTGCCACCAGCAGACGAGCGGGAACTACCACCGGGGAGCTGTTTTTT.

The chain uses TRBV11-2 and TRBJ1-1, with no clear D. Trimming stripped 7 bases from V and 0 bases from J, with 18 bases between. The CDR3 loop spans 16 amino acids. Germline assignment: CDR1 SGHAT and CDR2 FQNNGV. This chain's CDR3 is CASKNAGVLLNTEAFF. The CDR3 DNA follows: TGTGCCAGCAAAAATGCGGGCGTCCTATTGAACACTGAAGCTTTCTTT. The variable domain in full, completed from reference TRBV11-2 and TRBJ1-1, reads EAGVAQSPRYKIIEKRQSVAFWCNPISGHATLYWYQQILGQGPKLLIQFQNNGVVDDSQLPKDRFSAERLKGVDSTLKIQPAKLEDSAVYLCASKNAGVLLNTEAFFGQGTRLTVV.

The chain has TRBV5-1 and TRBJ1-6; no clear D gene. CDR1 and CDR2 from the germline V gene are SGHRS and YFSETQ. CDR3 length equals 13 residues. V lost 0 bases and J 7 bases, leaving 5 bases between the germline ends. The chain's CDR3 is CASSLEANSPLHF. The CDR3 nucleotides are TGCGCCAGCAGCTTGGAGGCCAATTCACCCCTCCACTTT.

The J gene is TRBJ1-3, the V gene TRBV5-6; D is possibly TRBD1 (5 bases). The CDR3 contains 15 residues. CDR1 and CDR2 from the germline V gene are SGHDT and YYEEEE. V dropped 3 bases and J dropped 0 bases, with 10 bases sitting between them. DNA for the CDR3: TGTGCCAGCAGCTCGGGACGGCACTCTGGAAACACCATATATTTT. Its translation: CASSSGRHSGNTIYF.

V is TRBV7-9 and J is TRBJ2-1, with a possible D match to TRBD2 (5 bases). V was trimmed by 0 bases and J by 8 bases, leaving 11 bases between them. This CDR3 region has 14 residues. The V gene's germline CDR1 is SEHNR and CDR2 FQNEAQ (reference sequence). The CDR3 sequence is CASSLAGVVYEQFF. CDR3 nucleotides: TGTGCCAGCAGCTTAGCCGGGGTAGTTTATGAGCAGTTCTTC.

The chain joins TRBV11-2 to TRBJ2-3; 7 nucleotides line up with TRBD2. With V trimmed by 7 bases and J by 6 bases, 16 bases remained unmatched. The CDR3 runs 16 residues. The V gene's germline CDR1 is SGHAT and CDR2 FQNNGV. The CDR3 nucleotides read TGTGCCAGCATCCCCACGGCGGGGGTGTGGGGGGATACGCAGTATTTT. It specifies CASIPTAGVWGDTQYF.

The gene calls are TRBV6-5 and TRBJ2-7; a weak D match, TRBD1 (5 bases). The CDR3 covers 14 residues. The germline gives CDR1 MNHEY, CDR2 SVGAGI. V lost 0 bases to trimming and J lost 5 bases, with 11 bases between them. The CDR3 is CASSYSRVGHEQYV. In DNA form, the CDR3 reads TGTGCCAGCAGTTACTCCAGGGTGGGCCACGAGCAGTACGTC.

The CDR3 DNA reads as TGCGCCAGCAGCTTGGGACCAGGGGTTGGAAACACCATATATTTT. Protein: CASSLGPGVGNTIYF. V gene TRBV5-1 combines with J gene TRBJ1-3, with D perhaps TRBD1 (6 bases). CDR3 size: 15 residues. The V gene's germline CDR1 is SGHRS and CDR2 YFSETQ. Trimming pared 0 bases from V and 3 bases from J, leaving 10 bases between.

The J gene is TRBJ1-6, the V gene TRBV4-3; D is unclear. This CDR3 has 15 amino acids. Trimming took 0 bases from V and 9 from J, leaving 12 bases between them. Germline assignment: CDR1 LGHNA and CDR2 YSLEER. As DNA, the CDR3 is TGCGCCAGCAGCCAAGATTCCGGAAGGGCTTCACCCCTCCACTTT. It specifies CASSQDSGRASPLHF.

The gene calls are TRBV5-1 and TRBJ2-1; D may be TRBD1 (5 bases). The CDR3 covers 18 residues. Germline CDR1 SGHRS, CDR2 YFSETQ. V was shortened by 3 bases and J by 2 bases, with 21 bases between the two germline ends. The CDR3 coding sequence is TGCGCCAGCAGCTCTATAGGGGATTCCTGGACCGCCTACAATGAGCAGTTCTTC. This codes for CASSSIGDSWTAYNEQFF.

The CDR3 coding sequence is TGTGCCAGCAGTGATGAGGGACAGGTGAACACTGAAGCTTTCTTT. Its translation: CASSDEGQVNTEAFF. V is TRBV6-1 and J is TRBJ1-1; the match to TRBD1 covers 8 bases. The germline gives CDR1 MNHNS, CDR2 SASEGT. The CDR3 extends over 15 amino acids. Unmatched junction bases numbered 3, after V lost 3 bases and J lost 0 bases.